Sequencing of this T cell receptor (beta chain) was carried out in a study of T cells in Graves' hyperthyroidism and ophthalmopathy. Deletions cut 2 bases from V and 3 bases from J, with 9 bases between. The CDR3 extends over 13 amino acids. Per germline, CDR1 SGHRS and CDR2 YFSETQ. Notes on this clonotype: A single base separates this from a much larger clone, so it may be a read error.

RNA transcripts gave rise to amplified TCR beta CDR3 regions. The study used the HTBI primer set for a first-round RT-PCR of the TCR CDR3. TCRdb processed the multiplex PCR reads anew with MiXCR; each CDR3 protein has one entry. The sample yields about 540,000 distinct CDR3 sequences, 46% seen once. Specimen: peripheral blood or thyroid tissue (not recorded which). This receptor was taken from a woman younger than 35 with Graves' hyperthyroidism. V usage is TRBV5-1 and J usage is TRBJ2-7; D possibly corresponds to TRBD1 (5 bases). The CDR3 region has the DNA TGCGCCAGCAGCTTTAGGACAAACTACGAGCAGTACTTC. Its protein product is CASSFRTNYEQYF.